This paragraph reports one T cell receptor beta chain. No antigen is known for it. No much larger clone exists at a distance of one base, and base qualities are not known. These data belong to a study of blood T cell repertoires in COVID-19 (TCRdb year 2020). With respect to the entire study: The collaborator samples originated in the United States, Italy and Spain and spanned the acute and convalescent phases of COVID-19. Subjects who had been exposed to COVID-19, were actively infected with it, or had recovered from it provided the deeply sampled blood TCRbeta repertoires that made up the dataset. A de-identified subject ID, COVID-19 status, age in years and sex were almost always included in the sample metadata. The prospective study material was composed of cDNA or gDNA derived from T cells, B-cell-depleted T cells, or PBMCs. A freely available public database, intended as a resource for researchers studying the immune response to SARS-CoV-2, is where the repertoires were released. Where available, HLA class I and class II types were taken from metadata supplied by the sample provider and were not determined by assay-based typing. The samples were drawn from the first 160 participants of the ongoing ImmuneRACE study and from 1,254 subjects provided by 6 global collaborators. General conclusions and limits of the study: How much clinical and demographic metadata was included differed by source and by participant, and the metadata was provided uncurated.

The immunoSEQ Assay, a bias-controlled multiplex PCR, was used to amplify TCRbeta CDR3 regions from genomic DNA. On the study's bioinformatics: Within the assay, amplification of reference gene primers was used to estimate how many nucleated cells each sample contained. Sequence reads were collapsed and filtered to measure the absolute abundance of every unique TCRbeta CDR3 rearrangement. For each sample, productive Simpson clonality was calculated by taking the square root of Simpson's diversity index across productive rearrangements. In TCRdb, the immuneACCESS table is reduced to in-frame sequences with V and J assigned. These tables do not hold every clone; where another copy was compared, an unresolved V gene accounts for under half, and the others remain unexplained. Clone size and V and J calls were adopted from that table, with D and trimming inferred from the DNA. For this sample there are fewer than 400,000 clones; around 82% appear just once. Jointly, the top ten make up around 3% of the sample.

Each collaborating institution followed its own protocols to collect whole blood in K2EDTA tubes. For TCRbeta analysis, collaborators shipped samples in one of three forms: frozen whole blood, isolated PBMCs, or DNA extracted from either of those sample types. What was sequenced was peripheral blood. The sequence was collected from a man aged 25 to 40 with active or convalescent COVID-19.

CDR3 sequence: CASSTIPGNTEAFF. The bases read TGTGCCAGTAGTACAATTCCAGGGAACACTGAAGCTTTCTTT. This sequence uses TRBV19 and TRBJ1-1; a confident D gene designation cannot be given. The CDR3 covers 14 residues, taking in both the cysteine and the phenylalanine. The DNA shown is the 42-base CDR3, in frame from base 1. According to the germline V gene (reference sequence), CDR1 reads LNHDA and CDR2 reads SQIVND. Cut back by 4 bases and 1 base, the V and J ends lie 10 bases apart.